Listed below are T cell receptor beta chains from one sample, sequenced in a study of radiotherapy plus CTLA-4 blockade in lung cancer. Profiled with immunoSEQ multiplex PCR; TCRdb holds only in-frame clones, not every one. Of over 80,000 clones detected, 80% to 85% appear once; the ten largest clones hold 0.65% to 0.95%. Sequenced here: peripheral blood, sampled from a patient treated with radiotherapy plus ipilimumab. All receptors derive from a human donor with non-small cell lung cancer who had stable disease on radiotherapy plus ipilimumab. The CDR3 runs from the conserved cysteine through the conserved F or W. The D gene is left open where the match is weak. The listing skips clone size in some rows; elsewhere it reads once, few, many or a size class.

J | size | V | D | DNA | CDR3
TRBJ1-2 | - | TRBV5-1 | - | TGCGCCAGCAGCTTGGGACTAATGGGTTCACCTAACTATGGCTACACCTTC | CASSLGLMGSPNYGYTF
TRBJ1-1 | - | TRBV28 | TRBD1 | TGTGCCAGCATGCACAGGGGAGTTACTGAAGCTTTCTTT | CASMHRGVTEAFF
TRBJ2-1 | - | TRBV9 | - | TGTGCCAGCAGCGTAGACCTTCCCACGGCACCCCGGGGTGAGCAGTTCTTC | CASSVDLPTAPRGEQFF
TRBJ2-7 | few | TRBV28 | - | TGTGCCAGCACCAAGTGGCGGAACTTACCCTACGAGCAGTACTTC | CASTKWRNLPYEQYF
TRBJ1-5 | - | TRBV7-2 | TRBD1 | TGTGCCAGCAGCTACCTAGGACAGGACCATCAGCCCCAGCATTTT | CASSYLGQDHQPQHF
TRBJ1-4 | - | TRBV7-9 | - | TGTGCCAGCAGCTTAGGGGAAGGCACTAATGAAAAACTGTTTTTT | CASSLGEGTNEKLFF
TRBJ2-7 | - | TRBV19 | TRBD2 | TGTGCCAGTAGTACCCATAAGGGCGGGAGGATCTACGAGCAGTACTTC | CASSTHKGGRIYEQYF
TRBJ2-3 | - | TRBV11-3 | - | TGTGCCAGCAGCCCAAGAGGGGGTTTGCCTCATACGCAGTATTTT | CASSPRGGLPHTQYF
TRBJ2-1 | - | TRBV19 | TRBD2 | TGTGCCAGTAGTACCTCTAGCGGGAAAAATGAGCAGTTCTTC | CASSTSSGKNEQFF
TRBJ2-5 | - | TRBV20-1 | - | TGCAGTGCCTCTAGCGCCGAGACCCAGTACTTC | CSASSAETQYF
TRBJ2-5 | - | TRBV2 | TRBD1 | TGTGCCAGCAGTTCCGACAGGGGCCAAGAGACCCAGTACTTC | CASSSDRGQETQYF
TRBJ1-5 | - | TRBV9 | TRBD1 | TGTGCCAGCAGCCCAAGGACAGGAAATGTTCCCCAGCATTTT | CASSPRTGNVPQHF
TRBJ1-3 | once | TRBV27 | - | TGTGCCAGCAGTGGGACATTTGGAAACACCATATATTTT | CASSGTFGNTIYF
TRBJ2-3 | - | TRBV5-8 | - | TGTGCCAGCAGCGGCGGGGAGTACACAGATACGCAGTATTTT | CASSGGEYTDTQYF
TRBJ1-2 | - | TRBV2 | - | TGTGCCAGCACCCGGGACAACTATGGCTACACCTTC | CASTRDNYGYTF
TRBJ1-5 | - | TRBV30 | - | TGTGCCTGGAATTCTGGAGGGTCCAATCAGCCCCAGCATTTT | CAWNSGGSNQPQHF
TRBJ1-2 | - | TRBV6-5 | - | TGTGCCAGCAGTTACTCCGGCAGTAACTATGGCTACACCTTC | CASSYSGSNYGYTF
TRBJ2-7 | - | TRBV19 | - | TGTGCCAGTATCCGGTTTCACGAGCAGTACTTC | CASIRFHEQYF
TRBJ2-3 | - | TRBV19 | - | TGTGCCAGTAGTATACGCCAGGCCCAAGATACGCAGTATTTT | CASSIRQAQDTQYF
TRBJ1-2 | - | TRBV11-2 | - | TGTGCCAGCAGCTTATCCGGACGGGTAAACTATGGCTACACCTTC | CASSLSGRVNYGYTF
TRBJ2-7 | - | TRBV30 | TRBD2 | TGTGCCTGGAGTGGTAGCGGGGGAGGCTACGAGCAGTACTTC | CAWSGSGGGYEQYF
TRBJ1-1 | - | TRBV5-4 | - | TGTGCCAGCAGCCGGGAGTCTAGAATGGGGAAAGCTTTCTTT | CASSRESRMGKAFF
TRBJ2-1 | - | TRBV7-7 | TRBD1 | TGTGCTAGCAGCTTAGACAGGGGCAATGAGCAGTTCTTC | CASSLDRGNEQFF
TRBJ1-3 | - | TRBV2 | - | TGTGCCAGCAGGTTCCCTGGGACGCATGGAAACACCATATATTTT | CASRFPGTHGNTIYF
TRBJ1-1 | once | TRBV2 | - | TGTGCCAGCAGTGAGGGGGAGGGATTGAGCACTGAAGCTTTCTTT | CASSEGEGLSTEAFF
TRBJ2-3 | - | TRBV4-2 | TRBD1 | TGTGCCAGCAGCCCATACAGGGGCGAGACAGATACGCAGTATTTT | CASSPYRGETDTQYF
TRBJ2-5 | - | TRBV5-1 | - | TGCGCCAGCAGCTTCTCGGCAGGGACGTCGGAGACCCAGTACTTC | CASSFSAGTSETQYF
TRBJ2-1 | - | TRBV10-3 | - | TGTGCCATCAGTGAGTCGGGTCGGGTCGATGAGCAGTTCTTC | CAISESGRVDEQFF
TRBJ2-1 | - | TRBV9 | - | TGTGCCAGCAGCGTAGAGTGGTTTGTGCAGTTCTTC | CASSVEWFVQFF
TRBJ1-1 | - | TRBV9 | TRBD1 | TGTGCCAGCAGCGTAGGGGCAGGGGGAATAAACACTGAAGCTTTCTTT | CASSVGAGGINTEAFF
TRBJ1-5 | once | TRBV9 | - | TGTGCCAGCAGCTCAAGGGGGGGTCCCAATCAGCCCCAGCATTTT | CASSSRGGPNQPQHF
TRBJ1-5 | - | TRBV15 | - | TGTGCCACCAGCCGAATTCCGGGGAGCAATCAGCCCCAGCATTTT | CATSRIPGSNQPQHF
TRBJ2-3 | - | TRBV7-8 | - | TGTGCCACAGCCGAGGGAAGCACAGATACGCAGTATTTT | CATAEGSTDTQYF
TRBJ1-5 | - | TRBV5-8 | TRBD1 | TGTGCCAGCAGCTTGTTTCGGGTATCGACAGGGGGCAATCAGCCCCAGCATTTT | CASSLFRVSTGGNQPQHF
TRBJ2-2 | once | TRBV6-1 | - | TGTGCCAGCAAAATGGGGACAAGCACCGGGGAGCTGTTTTTT | CASKMGTSTGELFF
TRBJ1-4 | - | TRBV9 | - | TGTGCCAGCAGCACCAGACGACCGCGACTTAATGAAAAACTGTTTTTT | CASSTRRPRLNEKLFF
TRBJ2-1 | once | TRBV2 | - | TGTGCCAGCAGTGAATGGGACACCGGGGCGCAGTTCTTC | CASSEWDTGAQFF
TRBJ2-3 | - | TRBV7-3 | TRBD1 | TGTGCCAGCAGCGGGACAGGGACCACAGATACGCAGTATTTT | CASSGTGTTDTQYF
TRBJ2-6 | - | TRBV9 | - | TGTGCCAGCAGCCCAGGGGCCACTGGGGCCAACGTCCTGACTTTC | CASSPGATGANVLTF
TRBJ2-1 | - | TRBV6-6 | TRBD2 | TGTGCCAGCAGTCTAATAGCGGGGTCTCTCAATGAGCAGTTCTTC | CASSLIAGSLNEQFF
TRBJ1-2 | - | TRBV18 | TRBD1 | TGTGCCAGCTCACACCCCGGGACAGGGGATGGCTACACCTTC | CASSHPGTGDGYTF
TRBJ2-1 | - | TRBV19 | TRBD2 | TGTGCCAGTACCCCGGGGGGCAATGAGCAGTTCTTC | CASTPGGNEQFF
TRBJ1-1 | - | TRBV12-5 | - | TGTGCTAGTGGTTTGTCCCGGGGTGCTGAAGCTTTCTTT | CASGLSRGAEAFF
TRBJ2-5 | once | TRBV30 | TRBD2 | TGTGCCGAAGCGGCAGCGGGAATTCCGACCCAGTACTTC | CAEAAAGIPTQYF
TRBJ1-3 | - | TRBV29-1 | TRBD1 | TGCAGCGTTGGTGGGGACAGGGGAAACACCATATATTTT | CSVGGDRGNTIYF
TRBJ1-2 | - | TRBV29-1 | - | TGCAGCGTCGAGGCGGGAGGGTTGGGTGGCTACACCTTC | CSVEAGGLGGYTF
TRBJ2-5 | - | TRBV30 | TRBD2 | TGTGCCTGGAACGGGGGGGCAGGGGAGACCCAGTACTTC | CAWNGGAGETQYF
TRBJ2-2 | - | TRBV5-1 | TRBD1 | TGCGCCAGCAGTTCCGGGACAGGGTCCACCGGGGAGCTGTTTTTT | CASSSGTGSTGELFF